This is a list of T cell receptor beta chains from one sample in a study of blood T cell repertoires in COVID-19. Clones were read by immunoSEQ multiplex PCR, and TCRdb kept only the in-frame ones, dropping some. The table records around 250,000 clones, approximately 82% of them present only once. What was sequenced was peripheral blood. These receptors were obtained from a man older than 75 with acute or convalescent COVID-19. Each CDR3 is given with its conserved first and last residue. D genes are given only for firm matches. A clone size is listed for some rows: how often the clone was seen (once, few, many), or a class if it is expanded.

. TRBJ1-2 TRBD1 TRBV7-2 TGTGCCAGCAGCTTAGCCCCGGGACAGGGAAGTCGGGTTGGCTACACCTTC CASSLAPGQGSRVGYTF
. TRBJ2-7 . TRBV28 TGTGCCAGCAGCCTCACCGGGTTTATGAACGAGCAGTACTTC CASSLTGFMNEQYF
. TRBJ2-7 . TRBV29-1 TGCAGCGTTGCTAGATCCTACGAGCAGTACTTC CSVARSYEQYF
. TRBJ1-5 . TRBV25-1 TGTGCCAGCAGAGGCCAGGGGAATCAGCCCCAGCATTTT CASRGQGNQPQHF
. TRBJ2-7 TRBD2 TRBV6-5 TGTGCCAGCAGTCTACTAGCGGGAATGGGCGAGCAGTACTTC CASSLLAGMGEQYF
. TRBJ1-2 TRBD1 TRBV6-5 TGTGCCGCGGGGACAGGGCATGGCTACACCTTC CAAGTGHGYTF
. TRBJ1-1 . TRBV30 TGTGCCTGGGGGATACACATGAACACTGAAGCTTTCTTT CAWGIHMNTEAFF
. TRBJ2-4 TRBD1 TRBV9 TGTGCCAGCAGCGTAGCCGGGACAGACAACATTCAGTACTTC CASSVAGTDNIQYF
few TRBJ1-2 . TRBV5-1 TGCGCCAGCAGCTCGCAGGGTGGTGACTATGGCTACACCTTC CASSSQGGDYGYTF
few TRBJ1-2 . TRBV28 TGTGCCAGCAGTTTACGGCGCGGGTGGAACTATGGCTACACCTTC CASSLRRGWNYGYTF